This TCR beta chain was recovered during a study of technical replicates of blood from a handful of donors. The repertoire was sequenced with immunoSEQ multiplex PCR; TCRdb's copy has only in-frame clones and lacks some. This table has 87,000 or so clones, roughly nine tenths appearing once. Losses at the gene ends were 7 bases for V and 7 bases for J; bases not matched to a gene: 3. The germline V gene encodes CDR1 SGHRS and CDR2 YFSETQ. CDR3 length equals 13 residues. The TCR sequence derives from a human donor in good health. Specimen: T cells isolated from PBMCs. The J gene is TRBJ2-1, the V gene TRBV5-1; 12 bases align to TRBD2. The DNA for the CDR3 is TGCGCCAGCCGGACTAGCGGGATGAATGAGCAGTTCTTC. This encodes CASRTSGMNEQFF.